The 22 T cell receptor beta chains below all came from one sample that was sequenced in a study of OX40 agonist ivuxolimab in advanced cancers. TCRdb keeps only in-frame clones here, not all; method: immunoSEQ multiplex PCR. The table lists about 28,000 clones, less than 90% of them singletons. Specimen: CD4+ or CD8+ T cells sorted from blood, collected in a trial of the OX40 agonist ivuxolimab. These TCRs come from an adult with an advanced solid tumor such as melanoma, head and neck, liver or kidney cancer.

The V gene is TRBV5-4, the J gene TRBJ2-3; no clear D. This CDR3 is built from 14 residues. Germline-derived CDR1 and CDR2 are SGHNT and YYREEE (reference sequence). V was cut by 4 bases and J by 1 base, with 10 bases left in between. As DNA, the CDR3 is TGTGCCAGCAGCGATAACGGCGGCACAGATACGCAGTATTTT. Its protein product is CASSDNGGTDTQYF.

This clone was counted a single time. The V call is TRBV9, the J call TRBJ2-3, with 7 bases matching TRBD2. Germline CDR1 is SGDLS and CDR2 is YYNGEE. J gave up 0 bases and V 7 bases, and 5 bases lay outside the gene matches. The CDR3 contains 14 residues. CDR3 coding DNA: TGTGCCAGCCAAGCGGGGACTAGCACAGATACGCAGTATTTT. Encoded protein: CASQAGTSTDTQYF. Combining the CDR3 with reference TRBV9 and TRBJ2-3 gives the whole variable domain DSGVTQTPKHLITATGQRVTLRCSPRSGDLSVYWYQQSLDQGLQFLIQYYNGEERAKGNILERFSAQQFPDLHSELNLSSLELGDSALYFCASQAGTSTDTQYFGPGTRLTVL.

This chain connects TRBV5-1 to TRBJ2-7; 9 bases align to TRBD2. Germline-derived CDR1 and CDR2 are SGHRS and YFSETQ. The length of the CDR3 is 16 residues. Trimming took 0 bases from V and 2 from J; bases not matched to a gene: 6. The CDR3 spells CASSLALLAGTYEQYF. CDR3 bases: TGCGCCAGCAGCTTGGCACTCCTAGCGGGAACCTACGAGCAGTACTTC.

The V call is TRBV28, the J call TRBJ1-1, with D unresolved. The V gene's germline CDR1 is MDHEN and CDR2 SYDVKM. V was cut by 3 bases and J by 0 bases, with 11 bases left in between. CDR3 length equals 15 residues. The CDR3 is CASSFGGGVNTEAFF. CDR3 DNA sequence: TGTGCCAGCAGTTTTGGAGGCGGCGTGAACACTGAAGCTTTCTTT. Filled out from reference TRBV28 and TRBJ1-1, the complete variable domain reads DVKVTQSSRYLVKRTGEKVFLECVQDMDHENMFWYRQDPGLGLRLIYFSYDVKMKEKGDIPEGYSVSREKKERFSLILESASTNQTSMYLCASSFGGGVNTEAFFGQGTRLTVV.

This rearrangement joins TRBV6-6 to TRBJ1-6; 7 bases agree with TRBD1. This CDR3 contains 15 residues. Germline values: CDR1 MNHNY, CDR2 SVGAGI (reference sequence). The J segment lost 9 bases and the V segment lost 2 bases, leaving 7 bases of the junction unmatched. In DNA, the CDR3 is TGTGCCAGCAGTTACGGCGCAGGGGGTAGTTCACCCCTCCACTTT. It encodes CASSYGAGGSSPLHF.

This clone was seen once. This chain links TRBV6-6 with TRBJ2-1, with D perhaps assigned TRBD1 or TRBD2 (5 bases each). The CDR3 covers 14 residues. Trimming cost V 2 bases and J 5 bases, with 10 bases left between them. The germline V gene has CDR1 MNHNY and CDR2 SVGAGI (reference sequence). The CDR3 here is CASSYPGTDNEQFF. The CDR3 bases are TGTGCCAGCAGTTACCCCGGGACCGACAATGAGCAGTTCTTC.

The rearrangement links TRBV2 to TRBJ1-1; 9 bases map to TRBD1. This CDR3 has 13 residues. CDR1 is SNHLY and CDR2 is FYNNEI in the germline V gene. V trimming: 7 bases; J trimming: 4 bases; junction bases outside the gene matches: 4. The CDR3 bases are TGTGCCAGCAAACAGGGGGCGGGCACTGAAGCTTTCTTT. As protein: CASKQGAGTEAFF.

This chain uses TRBV7-2 with TRBJ1-1, with D maybe TRBD1 (5 bases). This CDR3 is 15 amino acids long. Germline-derived CDR1 and CDR2 are SGHTA and FQGNSA. Trimming left V 1 base short and J 1 base short, with 10 bases between. CDR3 bases: TGTGCCAGCAGCTTAGGCCTAGGGGAGAACACTGAAGCTTTCTTT. Encoded protein: CASSLGLGENTEAFF.

The rearrangement joins TRBV6-6 to TRBJ1-2; 7 bases fit TRBD1. The CDR3 is made up of 14 amino acids. Germline V gives CDR1 MNHNY, CDR2 SVGAGI (reference sequence). V lost 0 bases and J lost 6; bases outside the gene matches: 4. CDR3 DNA sequence: TGTGCCAGCAGTTACTCGGCCAGGGGGGATGGCTACACCTTC. Translating it yields CASSYSARGDGYTF.

The chain carries TRBV4-2 and TRBJ1-4; weak D call: TRBD1 (5 bases). This CDR3 is 15 amino acids long. Germline CDR1 and CDR2: LGHNA and YNFKEQ. V was shortened by 4 bases and J by 0 bases, with 9 bases between the two germline ends. The CDR3 bases are TGTGCCAGCAGCCTTTACAGGTCAACTAATGAAAAACTGTTTTTT. Translated: CASSLYRSTNEKLFF.

V usage is TRBV25-1 and J usage is TRBJ2-2; D not resolved. The CDR3 is 14 amino acids. The germline V and J ends were trimmed by 3 bases and 6 bases, with 11 bases remaining between them. The germline V gene encodes CDR1 MGHDK and CDR2 SYGVNS. The CDR3 sequence is CASSDSGRAGELFF. CDR3 nucleotides: TGTGCCAGCAGTGATTCGGGTCGGGCCGGGGAGCTGTTTTTT.

The rearrangement joins TRBV28 to TRBJ2-5; the match to TRBD1 covers 10 bases. The assigned J gene may be wrong: the sequence end matches TRBJ2-7 better. Per the germline V gene, CDR1 is MDHEN and CDR2 is SYDVKM. The CDR3 extends over 15 amino acids. Written as DNA, the CDR3 is TGTGCCAGCAGTTTACGGGGGACAGGGGTTGACGAGCAGTACTTC. This gives the protein CASSLRGTGVDEQYF.

This rearrangement joins TRBV19 to TRBJ2-6, with D unclear. Germline loops: CDR1 LNHDA, CDR2 SQIVND (reference sequence). Trimming took 1 base from V and 1 from J, leaving 5 bases between them. CDR3 size: 15 residues. CDR3 protein: CASSIVESGANVLTF. The DNA of the CDR3 is TGTGCCAGTAGTATAGTCGAGTCTGGGGCCAACGTCCTGACTTTC.

V gene TRBV19 combines with J gene TRBJ1-6; TRBD1 matches at 7 bases. The CDR3 has 13 amino acids. The germline V gene encodes CDR1 LNHDA and CDR2 SQIVND (reference sequence). V gave up 9 bases and J gave up 7 bases; unmatched junction bases: 6. The CDR3: CASDTGENSPLHF. CDR3 nucleotides: TGTGCCAGCGATACAGGGGAGAATTCACCCCTCCACTTT.

The rearrangement uses TRBV4-3 and TRBJ1-5, with 7 bases that match TRBD1. V lost 5 bases to trimming and J lost 1 base; unmatched junction nucleotides: 5. Looked up from germline, CDR1 is LGHNA and CDR2 is YSLEER. The CDR3 is 15 amino acids. CDR3 protein: CASSAGTASNQPQHF. In DNA, the CDR3 is TGCGCCAGCAGCGCCGGGACAGCCAGCAATCAGCCCCAGCATTTT.

The rearrangement links TRBV5-4 to TRBJ1-2; D might be TRBD1 (5 bases). Germline-derived CDR1 and CDR2 are SGHNT and YYREEE (reference sequence). Trimming took 0 bases from V and 9 from J, leaving 9 bases between them. The CDR3 loop spans 12 amino acids. CDR3 protein: CASSLGGDSYTF. As DNA, the CDR3 is TGTGCCAGCAGCTTGGGGGGGGATAGCTACACCTTC.

The gene calls are TRBV2 and TRBJ2-5; 9 nucleotides line up with TRBD2. Germline trimming cut 7 bases from V and 8 bases from J; bases unmatched to any gene: 17. The V gene's germline CDR1 is SNHLY and CDR2 FYNNEI. This CDR3 is 16 amino acids long. Written as DNA, the CDR3 is TGTGCCAGCATCGGCCGAGGGAGCGGGGGGTCCCAAACCCAGTACTTC. Residues: CASIGRGSGGSQTQYF.

The chain uses TRBV28 and TRBJ1-5, with 7 bases identical to TRBD1. The CDR3 is made up of 14 amino acids. Germline V gene sequence: CDR1 MDHEN, CDR2 SYDVKM. J gave up 7 bases and V 8 bases, and 11 bases lay outside the gene matches. The CDR3 sequence: CASGQGTQGQPQHF. The CDR3, as DNA: TGTGCCAGCGGCCAGGGGACACAGGGGCAGCCCCAGCATTTT.

This chain joins TRBV6-5 and TRBJ1-2; D ambiguous. Trimming left V 10 bases short and J 6 bases short, with 15 bases between. Germline V CDR1 and CDR2: MNHEY, SVGAGI. This CDR3 is built from 12 residues. CDR3 loop: CATSYPEDGYTF. The CDR3 DNA sequence: TGTGCCACTTCCTATCCAGAAGATGGCTACACCTTC.

The chain couples TRBV7-9 to TRBJ2-3; 8 bases fit TRBD2. CDR1 is SEHNR and CDR2 is FQNEAQ in the germline V gene (reference sequence). V dropped 4 bases and J dropped 4; count of bases not matched to a gene: 7. This CDR3 contains 15 residues. The CDR3 DNA reads TGTGCCAGCAGCTCCCTCGGGGGGGCGTCAGATACGCAGTATTTT. Protein product: CASSSLGGASDTQYF. Drawing the rest from reference TRBV7-9 and TRBJ2-3, the complete variable domain is DTGVSQNPRHKITKRGQNVTFRCDPISEHNRLYWYRQTLGQGPEFLTYFQNEAQLEKSRLLSDRFSAERPKGSFSTLEIQRTEQGDSAMYLCASSSLGGASDTQYFGPGTRLTVL.

The count of this clone is one. This likely traces to a read error, being one base from a far larger clone. V gene TRBV13 combines with J gene TRBJ1-6; 10 bases map to TRBD1. CDR1 is PRHDT, CDR2 FYEKMQ, per germline (reference sequence). With 8 bases clipped from V and 7 bases from J, the junction kept 5 bases outside the gene matches. CDR3 length equals 14 residues. The CDR3, as DNA: TGTGCCAGCGGTGAGGGACAGGGGAATTCACCCCTCCACTTT. This codes for CASGEGQGNSPLHF.

The gene calls are TRBV18 and TRBJ2-2, with unresolved D. Trimming removed 0 bases from V and 3 bases from J, with 5 bases in between. This CDR3 has 14 residues. In germline, CDR1 is KGHSH, CDR2 LQKENI. The CDR3 coding sequence is TGTGCCAGCTCACCACCCAGGTACACCGGGGAGCTGTTTTTT. This encodes CASSPPRYTGELFF.